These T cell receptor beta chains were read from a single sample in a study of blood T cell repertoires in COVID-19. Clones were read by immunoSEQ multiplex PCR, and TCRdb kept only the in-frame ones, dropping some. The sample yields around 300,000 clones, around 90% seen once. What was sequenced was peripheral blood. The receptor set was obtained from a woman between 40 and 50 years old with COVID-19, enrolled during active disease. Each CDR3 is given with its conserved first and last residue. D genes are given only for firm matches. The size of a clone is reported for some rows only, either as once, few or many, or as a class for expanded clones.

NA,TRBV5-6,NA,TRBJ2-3,TGTGCCAGCAGCTTCTGGGGGCTGGCAGATACGCAGTATTTT,CASSFWGLADTQYF
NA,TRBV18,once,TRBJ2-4,TGTGCCAGCTCCGAGACTCTAGCAGGGGCAAACATTCAGTACTTC,CASSETLAGANIQYF
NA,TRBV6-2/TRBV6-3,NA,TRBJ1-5,TGTGCCAGCAGCTTCGGGAGTCGCCGGACGTATAGCAATCAGCCCCAGCATTTT,CASSFGSRRTYSNQPQHF
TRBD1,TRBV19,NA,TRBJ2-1,TGTGCCAGTAGTGATCCGACAGGGGCCCCCAGCAATGAGCAGTTCTTC,CASSDPTGAPSNEQFF
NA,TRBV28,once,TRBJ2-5,TGTGCCAGCAGTTACCCTAGAAGGGGCGGAGAGACCCAGTACTTC,CASSYPRRGGETQYF
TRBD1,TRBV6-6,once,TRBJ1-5,TGTGCCAGCAGTTACCCGGGACAGGGCAATCAGCCCCAGCATTTT,CASSYPGQGNQPQHF
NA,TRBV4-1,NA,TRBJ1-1,TGCGCCAGCAGCCAAGGTCTTTGGTCCTCGGGAGCTTTCTTT,CASSQGLWSSGAFF
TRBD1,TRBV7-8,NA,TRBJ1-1,TGTGCCAGCAGCTTTTCCGGGACAGGGTTGATAGCTTTCTTT,CASSFSGTGLIAFF
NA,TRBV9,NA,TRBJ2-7,TGTGCCAGCAGCGTAGCCCTAAATTCCTACGAGCAGTACTTC,CASSVALNSYEQYF
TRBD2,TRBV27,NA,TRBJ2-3,TGTGCCAGCAGTCCAGGGACTAGCGTAGACGCAGATACGCAGTATTTT,CASSPGTSVDADTQYF
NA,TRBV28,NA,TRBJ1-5,TGTGCCAGCAGTTTAGAGAATCAGCCCCAGCATTTT,CASSLENQPQHF
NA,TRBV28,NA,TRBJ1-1,TGTGCCAGCAGCGCCTACCCTTCCGTAAGGGGCCTCGGAGCTTTCTTT,CASSAYPSVRGLGAFF
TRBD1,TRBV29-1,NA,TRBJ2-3,TGCAGCGCCAACCCGACAGGGATTGAAGACACGCAGTATTTT,CSANPTGIEDTQYF
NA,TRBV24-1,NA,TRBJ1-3,TGTGCCACTTCTAGCTCTGGAAACACCATATATTTT,CATSSSGNTIYF
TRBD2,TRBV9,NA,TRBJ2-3,TGTGCCAGCAGCGTAGTTAGCGGGGGGGCAGAAGATACGCAGTATTTT,CASSVVSGGAEDTQYF
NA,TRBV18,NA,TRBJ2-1,TGTGCCAGCTCACCAAAGGGGCCCAATGAGCAGTTCTTC,CASSPKGPNEQFF
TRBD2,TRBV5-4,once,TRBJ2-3,TGTGCCAGCAGCAGATCCGGACTAGCGGGAGGGCCCAGCCCCCCAGATACGCAGTATTTT,CASSRSGLAGGPSPPDTQYF
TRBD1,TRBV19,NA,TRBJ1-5,TGTGCCAGTAGTGAACAGGGGGGGCAGCCCCAGCATTTT,CASSEQGGQPQHF
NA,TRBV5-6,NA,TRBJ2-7,TGTGCCAGCAGCTTGCGCAGGTTCTACGAGCAGTACTTC,CASSLRRFYEQYF
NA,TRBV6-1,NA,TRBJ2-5,TGTGCCAGCAGTGAAGGACTGAGGGCGGGCCAAGAGACCCAGTACTTC,CASSEGLRAGQETQYF
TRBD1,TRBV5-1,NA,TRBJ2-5,TGCGCCAGCAGCTTGGGGGGGACAGGGGAAGAGACCCAGTACTTC,CASSLGGTGEETQYF
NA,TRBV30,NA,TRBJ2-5,TGTGCCTGGAGCCCGACGGTGAGGTTGCGAACCCAGTACTTC,CAWSPTVRLRTQYF
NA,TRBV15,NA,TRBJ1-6,TGTGCCACCAGCAGAGATGGGGGCATCCGTTCACCCCTCCACTTT,CATSRDGGIRSPLHF
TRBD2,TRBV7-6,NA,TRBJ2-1,TGTGCCAGCAGCTTAGTGATTAGCGGGAGCTCCTACAATGAGCAGTTCTTC,CASSLVISGSSYNEQFF
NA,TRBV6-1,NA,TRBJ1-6,TGTGCCAGCAGTGAACTCGCAGGGAATTCACCCCTCCACTTT,CASSELAGNSPLHF
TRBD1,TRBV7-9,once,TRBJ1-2,TGTGCCAGCAGCTTCAAAGGGGACAGGGGAGTCTATGGCTACACCTTC,CASSFKGDRGVYGYTF
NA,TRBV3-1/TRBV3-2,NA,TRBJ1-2,TGTGCCAGCAGCCGAACCAGGGGCCCTAACTATGGCTACACCTTC,CASSRTRGPNYGYTF
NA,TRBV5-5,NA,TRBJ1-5,TGTGCCAGCAGCTTGGCTGGAACAGTCGGTCAGCCCCAGCATTTT,CASSLAGTVGQPQHF
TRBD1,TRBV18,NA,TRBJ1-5,TGTGCCAGCTCCCGATCGACAGGGGCTCAGCCCCAGCATTTT,CASSRSTGAQPQHF
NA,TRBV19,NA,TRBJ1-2,TGTGCCAGTAGTATAGATCAGGGGACCCCTGCGGGCTACACCTTC,CASSIDQGTPAGYTF
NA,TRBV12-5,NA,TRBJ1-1,TGTGCTAGTGGTTTGGGAGCCGGGACTCAAGTGGACACTGAAGCTTTCTTT,CASGLGAGTQVDTEAFF
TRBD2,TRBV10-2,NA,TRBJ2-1,TGCGCCAGCAGTGGACTAGCGGGAGGCAGGAGGGATGAGCAGTTCTTC,CASSGLAGGRRDEQFF
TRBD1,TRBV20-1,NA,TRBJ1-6,TGCAGTGCTCGTGGCCCGGGACAGAATAATTCACCCCTCCACTTT,CSARGPGQNNSPLHF
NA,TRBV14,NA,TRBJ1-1,TGTGCCAGCAGCCCCAGTATGAACACTGAAGCTTTCTTT,CASSPSMNTEAFF
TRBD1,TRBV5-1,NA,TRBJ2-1,TGCGCCAGCAGCTTGGCCGGGACAGGGGCGAGCTCCTACAATGAGCAGTTCTTC,CASSLAGTGASSYNEQFF
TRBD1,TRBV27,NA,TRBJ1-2,TGTGCCAGCAGACCGACAGGGGGGAACTATGGCTACACCTTC,CASRPTGGNYGYTF
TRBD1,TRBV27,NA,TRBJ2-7,TGTGCCAGCAGCTCTCCGGGACAGGGAATATACGAGCAGTACTTC,CASSSPGQGIYEQYF
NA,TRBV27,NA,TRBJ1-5,TGTGCCAGCAGTCCGGTAAATCAGCCCCAGCATTTT,CASSPVNQPQHF
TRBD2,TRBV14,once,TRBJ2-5,TGTGCCAGCAGCCAAGGGAGGACTAGCGCCTACCAAGAGACCCAGTACTTC,CASSQGRTSAYQETQYF
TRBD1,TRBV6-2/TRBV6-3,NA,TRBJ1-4,TGTGCCAGCAGCAAACAGGGGCGGAGTGAAAAACTGTTTTTT,CASSKQGRSEKLFF
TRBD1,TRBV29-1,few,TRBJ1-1,TGCAGCCTTGGGGCAGGGGGCGAGGCTTTCTTT,CSLGAGGEAFF
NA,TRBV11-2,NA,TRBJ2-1,TGTGCCAGCAGCCAGGGACTTACTTACAATGAGCAGTTCTTC,CASSQGLTYNEQFF
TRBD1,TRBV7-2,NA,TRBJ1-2,TGTGCCAGCAGCCCGCCCAGGGGGCTGGGTGGCTACACCTTC,CASSPPRGLGGYTF
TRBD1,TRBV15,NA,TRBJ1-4,TGTGCCACCAGCAGAGATCGGACAGGCCATGAAAAACTGTTTTTT,CATSRDRTGHEKLFF
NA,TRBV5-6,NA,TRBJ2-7,TGTGCCAGCAGCTTAACAGGTGGCGAGCAGTACTTC,CASSLTGGEQYF
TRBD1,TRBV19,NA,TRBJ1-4,TGTGCCAGTAGTCCCGACAGGGGAAATGAAAAACTGTTTTTT,CASSPDRGNEKLFF
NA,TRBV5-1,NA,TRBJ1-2,TGCGCCAGCAGCCCGGCAGGCGAAAGCTACACCTTC,CASSPAGESYTF
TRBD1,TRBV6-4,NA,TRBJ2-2,TGTGCCAGCAGAACAGGGGGAACCCACACCGGGGAGCTGTTTTTT,CASRTGGTHTGELFF
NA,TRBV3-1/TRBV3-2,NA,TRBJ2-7,TGTGCCAGCAGCCAATCGAACAGGGCCCACGAGCAGTACTTC,CASSQSNRAHEQYF
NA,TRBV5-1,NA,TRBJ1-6,TGCGCCAGCAGTTTCGGACAGTCTTATAATTCACCCCTCCACTTT,CASSFGQSYNSPLHF
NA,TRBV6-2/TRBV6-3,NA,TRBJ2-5,TGTGCCAGCAGTTACCGGGGGGCCGGAGAGACCCAGTACTTC,CASSYRGAGETQYF